This T cell receptor beta chain was sequenced for a study of CD8+CD57+ T cells in acquired aplastic anemia. Study at large: Across the sorted CD4+ and CD8+ cells, DNA amounts averaged roughly 3 ug. Study-wide points: Shared by patients and controls, approximately 29 CD8+ CDR3s were abundant in patients. Significant differences in CD8+ Simpson's diversity were not observed between patients and controls.

In its sample, this clonotype was seen many times. Its antigen is as yet unknown. There are 14 residues in the CDR3. V was cut by 6 bases and J by 0 bases, with 9 bases left in between. Genomic DNA provided the template from which TCR beta VDJ and CDR3 profiles were obtained. TCRdb redid the calling of the reads with MiXCR, one entry per CDR3 protein. The sample lists hundreds of thousands of distinct CDR3 sequences, around 68% seen once, with 3.5% to 4.5% in the top ten. This sequence joins TRBV12-3 or TRBV12-4 and TRBJ2-1; D not certain. Sequencing was performed on sorted CD4+, CD8+, or CD8+CD57+ T cells (not recorded which) from PBMCs. The clonotype comes from a human donor in good health, serving as a control. The DNA for the CDR3 is TGTGCCAGCAGGCAAATAAGCTCCTACAATGAGCAGTTCTTC. This gives the protein CASRQISSYNEQFF.